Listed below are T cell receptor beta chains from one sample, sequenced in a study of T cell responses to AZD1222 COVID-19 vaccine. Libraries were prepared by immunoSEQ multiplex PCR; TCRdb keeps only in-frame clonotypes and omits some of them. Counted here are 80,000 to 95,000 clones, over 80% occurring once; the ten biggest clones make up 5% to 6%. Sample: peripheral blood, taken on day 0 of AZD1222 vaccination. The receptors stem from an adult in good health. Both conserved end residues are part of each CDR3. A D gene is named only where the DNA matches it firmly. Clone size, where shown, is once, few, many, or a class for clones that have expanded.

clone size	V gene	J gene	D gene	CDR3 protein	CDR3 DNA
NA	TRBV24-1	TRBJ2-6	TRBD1	CATSDRDRAGANVLTF	TGTGCCACCAGTGACCGGGACAGGGCTGGGGCCAACGTCCTGACTTTC
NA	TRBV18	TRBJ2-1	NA	CASSPLLGEGQFF	TGTGCCAGCTCACCCCTACTTGGGGAAGGGCAGTTCTTC
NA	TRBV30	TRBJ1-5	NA	CAWSVKGVRNQPQHF	TGTGCCTGGAGTGTTAAGGGTGTACGCAATCAGCCCCAGCATTTT
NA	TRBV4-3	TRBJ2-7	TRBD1	CASSQDEWQGVYEQYF	TGCGCCAGCAGCCAAGATGAGTGGCAGGGGGTCTACGAGCAGTACTTC
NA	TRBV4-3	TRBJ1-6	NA	CASSQDLPFGGLSSPLHF	TGCGCCAGCAGCCAAGACCTCCCATTCGGAGGGTTATCGTCACCCCTCCACTTT
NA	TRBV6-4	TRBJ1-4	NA	CASSEQFATNEKLFF	TGTGCCAGCAGTGAACAGTTTGCAACTAATGAAAAACTGTTTTTT
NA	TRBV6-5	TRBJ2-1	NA	CATRGGANEQFF	TGTGCGACGAGGGGGGGGGCCAATGAGCAGTTCTTC
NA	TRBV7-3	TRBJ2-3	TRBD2	CASSLRGGGSDTQYF	TGTGCCAGCAGCTTACGTGGCGGGGGTTCAGATACGCAGTATTTT
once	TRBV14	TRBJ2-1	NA	CASSQDRGKTYNEQFF	TGTGCCAGCAGCCAAGATCGAGGAAAAACCTACAATGAGCAGTTCTTC
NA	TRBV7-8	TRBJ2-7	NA	CASSLSRVYEQYF	TGTGCCAGCAGTCTTAGTCGGGTCTACGAGCAGTACTTC
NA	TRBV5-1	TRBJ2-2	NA	CASSLGGLSGELFF	TGCGCCAGCAGCTTGGGAGGTTTGTCCGGGGAGCTGTTTTTT
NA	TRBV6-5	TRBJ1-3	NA	CASSYSAGYGNTIYF	TGTGCCAGCAGTTACTCGGCCGGGTATGGAAACACCATATATTTT
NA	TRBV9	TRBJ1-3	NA	CASSPAPRNTIYF	TGTGCCAGCAGCCCAGCCCCCCGAAACACCATATATTTT
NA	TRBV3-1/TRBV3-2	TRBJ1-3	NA	CASSQAVGSGNTIYF	TGTGCCAGCAGCCAGGCCGTGGGATCTGGAAACACCATATATTTT
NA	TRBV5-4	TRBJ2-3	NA	CASSRGQTTDTQYF	TGTGCCAGCAGCAGAGGACAGACCACAGATACGCAGTATTTT
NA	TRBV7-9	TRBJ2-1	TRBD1	CASTLGGLLFF	TGTGCCAGCACCCTAGGGGGCTTGTTGTTCTTC
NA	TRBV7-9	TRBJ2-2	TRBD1	CASSSMGPGQGADGELFF	TGTGCCAGCAGCTCAATGGGCCCGGGACAGGGGGCGGACGGGGAGCTGTTTTTT
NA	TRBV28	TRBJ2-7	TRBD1	CAGSQGTRYEQYF	TGTGCCGGCTCACAGGGGACGCGGTACGAGCAGTACTTC